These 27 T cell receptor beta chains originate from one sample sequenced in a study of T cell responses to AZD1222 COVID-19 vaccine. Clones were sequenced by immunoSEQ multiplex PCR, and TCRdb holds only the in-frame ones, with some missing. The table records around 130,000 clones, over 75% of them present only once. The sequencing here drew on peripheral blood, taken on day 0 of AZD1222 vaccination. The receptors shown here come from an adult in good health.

CDR3 nucleotide sequence: TGTGCCAGCAGCCCTAACGGGCAGGTATTGCTTGGCTACACCTTC. This sequence encodes CASSPNGQVLLGYTF. This chain uses TRBV3-1 (or the pseudogene TRBV3-2) with TRBJ1-2; D gene ambiguous. Germline loops: CDR1 LGHDT, CDR2 YNNKEL (reference sequence). CDR3 length: 15 residues. V was cut by 4 bases and J by 7 bases, with 19 bases left in between.

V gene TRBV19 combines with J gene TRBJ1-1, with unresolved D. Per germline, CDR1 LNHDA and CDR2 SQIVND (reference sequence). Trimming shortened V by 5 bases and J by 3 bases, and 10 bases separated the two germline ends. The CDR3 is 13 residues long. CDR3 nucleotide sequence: TGTGCCAGTAGTTCCTCTAGGTACACTGAAGCTTTCTTT. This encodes CASSSSRYTEAFF.

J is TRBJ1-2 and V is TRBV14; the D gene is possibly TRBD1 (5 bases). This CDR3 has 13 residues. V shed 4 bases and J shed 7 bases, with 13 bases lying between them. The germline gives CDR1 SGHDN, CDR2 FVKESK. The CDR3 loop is CASSPQGVRGYTF. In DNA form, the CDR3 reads TGTGCCAGCAGCCCGCAGGGCGTCCGTGGCTACACCTTC.

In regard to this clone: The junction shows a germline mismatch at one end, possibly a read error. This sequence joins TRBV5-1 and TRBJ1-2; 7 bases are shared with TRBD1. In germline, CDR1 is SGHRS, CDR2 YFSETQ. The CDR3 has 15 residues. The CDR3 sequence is CASSAQPGQNYSYTF. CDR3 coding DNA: TGCGCCAGCAGTGCACAACCGGGACAGAACTATAGCTACACCTTC.

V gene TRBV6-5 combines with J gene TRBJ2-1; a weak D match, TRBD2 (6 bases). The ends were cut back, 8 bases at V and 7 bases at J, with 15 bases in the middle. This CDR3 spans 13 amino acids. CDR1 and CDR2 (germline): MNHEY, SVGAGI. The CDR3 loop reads CASDREGTNEQFF. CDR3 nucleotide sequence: TGTGCCAGCGACAGAGAGGGGACTAATGAGCAGTTCTTC.

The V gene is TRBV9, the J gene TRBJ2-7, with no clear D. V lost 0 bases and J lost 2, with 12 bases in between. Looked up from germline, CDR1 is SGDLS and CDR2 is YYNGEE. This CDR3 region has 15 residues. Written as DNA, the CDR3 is TGTGCCAGCAGCGTAGCCCCCACGGAGACCTACGAGCAGTACTTC. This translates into CASSVAPTETYEQYF.

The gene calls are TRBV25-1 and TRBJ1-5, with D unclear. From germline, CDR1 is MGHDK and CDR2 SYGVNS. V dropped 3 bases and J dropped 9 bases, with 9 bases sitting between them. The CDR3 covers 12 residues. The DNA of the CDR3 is TGTGCCAGCAGTGAGTCGGGCAGGCCCCAGCATTTT. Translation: CASSESGRPQHF.

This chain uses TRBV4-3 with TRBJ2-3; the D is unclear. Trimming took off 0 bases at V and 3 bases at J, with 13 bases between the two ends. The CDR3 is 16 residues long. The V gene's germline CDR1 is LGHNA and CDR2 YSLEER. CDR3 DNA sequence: TGCGCCAGCAGCCAAGATGGCGTAGGGATGACAGATACGCAGTATTTT. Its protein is CASSQDGVGMTDTQYF.

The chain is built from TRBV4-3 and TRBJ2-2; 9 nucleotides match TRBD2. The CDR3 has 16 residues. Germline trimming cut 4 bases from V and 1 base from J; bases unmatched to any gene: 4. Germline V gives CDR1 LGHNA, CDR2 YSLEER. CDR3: CASSRIAGVNTGELFF. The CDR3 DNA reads TGCGCCAGCAGCCGGATAGCGGGAGTGAACACCGGGGAGCTGTTTTTT.

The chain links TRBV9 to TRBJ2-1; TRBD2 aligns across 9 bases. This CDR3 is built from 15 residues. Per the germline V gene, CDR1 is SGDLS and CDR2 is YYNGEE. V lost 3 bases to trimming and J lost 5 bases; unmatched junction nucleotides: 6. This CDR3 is CASSALGLANNEQFF. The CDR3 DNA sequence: TGTGCCAGCAGCGCTTTGGGACTAGCTAACAATGAGCAGTTCTTC. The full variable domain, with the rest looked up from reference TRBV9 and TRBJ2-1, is DSGVTQTPKHLITATGQRVTLRCSPRSGDLSVYWYQQSLDQGLQFLIQYYNGEERAKGNILERFSAQQFPDLHSELNLSSLELGDSALYFCASSALGLANNEQFFGPGTRLTVL.

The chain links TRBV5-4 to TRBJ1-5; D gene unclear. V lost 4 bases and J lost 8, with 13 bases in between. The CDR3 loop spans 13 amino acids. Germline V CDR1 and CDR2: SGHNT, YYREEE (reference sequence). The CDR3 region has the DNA TGTGCCAGCAGCACGGACGGGCTCGAGCCCCAGCATTTT. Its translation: CASSTDGLEPQHF.

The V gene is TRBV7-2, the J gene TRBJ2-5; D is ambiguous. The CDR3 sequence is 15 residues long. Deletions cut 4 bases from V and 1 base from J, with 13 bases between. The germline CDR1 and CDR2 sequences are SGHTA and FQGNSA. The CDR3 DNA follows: TGTGCCAGCAGCTCGTGGGCTACCCCCCAAGAGACCCAGTACTTC. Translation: CASSSWATPQETQYF.

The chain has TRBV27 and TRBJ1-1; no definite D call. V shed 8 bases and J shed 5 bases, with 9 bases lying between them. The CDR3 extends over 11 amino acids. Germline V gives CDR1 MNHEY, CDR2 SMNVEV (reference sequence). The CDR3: CASYVGTEAFF. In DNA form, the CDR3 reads TGTGCCAGCTATGTGGGGACTGAAGCTTTCTTT.

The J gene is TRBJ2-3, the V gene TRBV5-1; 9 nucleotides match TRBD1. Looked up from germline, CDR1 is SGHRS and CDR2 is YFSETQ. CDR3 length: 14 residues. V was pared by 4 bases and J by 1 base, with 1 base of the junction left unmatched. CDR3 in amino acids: CASSRDRGTDTQYF. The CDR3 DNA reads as TGCGCCAGCAGCCGGGACAGGGGCACAGATACGCAGTATTTT.

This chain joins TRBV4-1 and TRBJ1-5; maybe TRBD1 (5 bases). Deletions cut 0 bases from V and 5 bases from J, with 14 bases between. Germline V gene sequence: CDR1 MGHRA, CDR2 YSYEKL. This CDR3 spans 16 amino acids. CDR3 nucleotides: TGCGCCAGCAGCCAAGATGGGGGGTCGGGCGATCAGCCCCAGCATTTT. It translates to CASSQDGGSGDQPQHF.

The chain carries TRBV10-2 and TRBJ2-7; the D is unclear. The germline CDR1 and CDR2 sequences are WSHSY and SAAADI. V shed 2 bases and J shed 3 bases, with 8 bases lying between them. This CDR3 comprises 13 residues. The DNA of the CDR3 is TGCGCCAGCAGTGAGAGCCCGCTCTACGAGCAGTACTTC. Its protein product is CASSESPLYEQYF.

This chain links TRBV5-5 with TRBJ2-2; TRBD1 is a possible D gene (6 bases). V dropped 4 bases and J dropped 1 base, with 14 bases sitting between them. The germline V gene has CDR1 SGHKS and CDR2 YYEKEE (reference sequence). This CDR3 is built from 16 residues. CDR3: CASSPVGALNTGELFF. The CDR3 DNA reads TGTGCCAGCAGCCCGGTGGGGGCTCTGAACACCGGGGAGCTGTTTTTT.

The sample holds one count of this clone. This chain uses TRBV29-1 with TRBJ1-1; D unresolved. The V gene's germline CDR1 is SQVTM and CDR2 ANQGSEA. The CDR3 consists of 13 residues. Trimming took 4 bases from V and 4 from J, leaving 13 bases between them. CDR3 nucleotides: TGCAGCGTTGGCGGAGCGGAAGGCACTGAAGCTTTCTTT. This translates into CSVGGAEGTEAFF.

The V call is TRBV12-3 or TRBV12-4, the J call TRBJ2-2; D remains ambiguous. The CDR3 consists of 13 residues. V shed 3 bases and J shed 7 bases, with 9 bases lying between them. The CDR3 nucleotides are TGTGCCAGCAGTTTTGTGCGTATCGGGGAGCTGTTTTTT. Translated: CASSFVRIGELFF.

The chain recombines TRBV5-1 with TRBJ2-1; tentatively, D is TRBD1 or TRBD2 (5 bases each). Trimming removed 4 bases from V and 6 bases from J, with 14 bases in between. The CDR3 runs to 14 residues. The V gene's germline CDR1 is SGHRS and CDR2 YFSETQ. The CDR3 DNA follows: TGCGCCAGCAGCCCGGGGACCCCCGGCAATGAGCAGTTCTTC. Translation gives CASSPGTPGNEQFF.

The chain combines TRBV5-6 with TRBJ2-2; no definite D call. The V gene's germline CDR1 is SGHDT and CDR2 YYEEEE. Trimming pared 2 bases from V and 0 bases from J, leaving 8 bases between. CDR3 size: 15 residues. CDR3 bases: TGTGCCAGCAGCTTTGGGATGACGAACACCGGGGAGCTGTTTTTT. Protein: CASSFGMTNTGELFF.

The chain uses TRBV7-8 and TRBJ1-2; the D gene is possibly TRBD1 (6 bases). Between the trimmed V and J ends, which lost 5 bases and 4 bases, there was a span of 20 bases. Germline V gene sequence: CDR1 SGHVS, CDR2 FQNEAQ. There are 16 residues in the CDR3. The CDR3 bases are TGTGCCAGCAGCACAGGACAGTTTATAAACCTCTATGGCTACACCTTC. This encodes CASSTGQFINLYGYTF.

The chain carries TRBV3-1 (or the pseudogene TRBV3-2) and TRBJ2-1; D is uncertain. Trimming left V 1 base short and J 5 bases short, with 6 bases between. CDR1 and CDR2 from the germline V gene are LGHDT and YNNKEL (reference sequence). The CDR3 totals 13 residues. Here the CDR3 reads CASSQGWNNEQFF. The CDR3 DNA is TGTGCCAGCAGCCAAGGCTGGAACAATGAGCAGTTCTTC.

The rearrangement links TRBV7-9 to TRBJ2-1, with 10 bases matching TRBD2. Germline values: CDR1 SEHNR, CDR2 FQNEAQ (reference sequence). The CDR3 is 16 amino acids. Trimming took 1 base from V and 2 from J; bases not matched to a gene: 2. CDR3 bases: TGTGCCAGCAGCTTAGAACTAGCGGGGACCTACAATGAGCAGTTCTTC. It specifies CASSLELAGTYNEQFF.

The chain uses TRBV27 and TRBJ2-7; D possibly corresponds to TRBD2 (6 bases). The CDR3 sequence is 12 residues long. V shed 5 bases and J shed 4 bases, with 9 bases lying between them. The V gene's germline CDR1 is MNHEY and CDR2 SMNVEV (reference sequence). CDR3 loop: CASSVGGYEQYF. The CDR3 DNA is TGTGCCAGCAGTGTCGGGGGTTACGAGCAGTACTTC.

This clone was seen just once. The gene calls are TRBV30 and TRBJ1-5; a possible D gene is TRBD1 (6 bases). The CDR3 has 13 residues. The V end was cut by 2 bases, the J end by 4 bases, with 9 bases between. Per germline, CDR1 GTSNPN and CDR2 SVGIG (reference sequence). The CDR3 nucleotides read TGTGCCTGGAGTTCAGGGGCAAATCAGCCCCAGCATTTT. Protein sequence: CAWSSGANQPQHF.

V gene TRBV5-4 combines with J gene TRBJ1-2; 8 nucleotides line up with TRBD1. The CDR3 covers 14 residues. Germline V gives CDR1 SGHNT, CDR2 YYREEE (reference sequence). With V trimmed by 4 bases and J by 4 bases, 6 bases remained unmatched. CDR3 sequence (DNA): TGTGCCAGCAGCGGGACAGGATCGGTCTATGGCTACACCTTC. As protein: CASSGTGSVYGYTF.